This T cell receptor beta chain was recovered during a study of blood T cells in healthy people across ages. Turning to the study itself: About one barcoded beta molecule per two T cells was captured by template switching. Regarding the study as a whole: Underestimates were what the diversity estimates from one million T cells were considered to be. Per million T cells, TCR beta diversity dropped about linearly as age rose.

Roughly 10 milliliters of peripheral blood were drawn from each donor into EDTA-treated tubes. This clonotype was observed many times. The antigen is not known. PCR was performed a second time for about 7 to 11 cycles using a sample-barcoded 5' primer and a J-beta primer mix. MiXCR, run by TCRdb on the 5' RACE reads, gives a single entry per CDR3 protein. The table includes under 2,000,000 distinct CDR3 sequences, just under 50% detected once. V lost 2 bases to trimming and J lost 4 bases; unmatched junction nucleotides: 8. The CDR3 extends over 14 amino acids. From germline, CDR1 is DFQATT and CDR2 SNEGSKA (reference sequence).

The specimen sequenced was blood. The receptor was derived from a woman aged 40 to 55 in good health. This sequence joins TRBV20-1 and TRBJ2-7, with TRBD1 identical over 7 bases. The CDR3 loop is CSARSGTAGYEQYF. The CDR3 DNA sequence: TGCAGTGCTAGATCCGGGACAGCTGGTTACGAGCAGTACTTC.